Each of the 27 T cell receptor beta chains below was sequenced from the same sample in a study of cytomegalovirus exposure and HLA in healthy donors. Vbeta (60) and Jbeta (13) primers were used in the PCR. Measured with immunoSEQ multiplex PCR; TCRdb has only the in-frame clones, and not every one. The sample contains about 190,000 clones, about 81% of which appear only once. Sequenced material: PBMCs. The receptors originated from a man aged 25 to 40 in good health and CMV-seropositive.

In this sample, this clone turned up a few times. The J gene is TRBJ1-6, the V gene TRBV21-1; the DNA was not compared with TRBD1, the D call given in the table. TRBV21-1 is deemed a pseudogene. The CDR3 loop spans 15 amino acids. The CDR3 DNA is TGTGCCAGCAGCAGAGGACAGAACTATAATTCACCCCTCCACTTT. Residues: CASSRGQNYNSPLHF.

A few counts support this clone. This chain links TRBV6-5 with TRBJ1-2, with 8 bases fitting TRBD1. With 4 bases clipped from V and 8 bases from J, the junction kept 9 bases outside the gene matches. This CDR3 spans 14 amino acids. Germline V lookup: CDR1 MNHEY, CDR2 SVGAGI. The CDR3 DNA sequence: TGTGCCAGCAGTTTACAGGGGGGTTTTGAAGGCTACACCTTC. Its translation: CASSLQGGFEGYTF.

Here the CDR3 DNA reads TGTGCCAGCAGCGCAGGCGTGCATGAGCAGTTCTTC. Amino acid sequence: CASSAGVHEQFF. The chain uses TRBV7-9 and TRBJ2-1; no firm D call. The CDR3 has 12 amino acids. Trimming shortened V by 5 bases and J by 8 bases, and 10 bases separated the two germline ends. Germline values: CDR1 SEHNR, CDR2 FQNEAQ (reference sequence).

This chain joins TRBV7-6 and TRBJ2-2; 7 nucleotides agree with TRBD1. In germline, CDR1 is SGHVS, CDR2 FNYEAQ. The V segment lost 7 bases and the J segment 7 bases; nucleotides outside the gene matches: 12. The CDR3 covers 15 residues. This CDR3 reads CASTLAAGGFGELFF. The CDR3 nucleotides read TGTGCCAGCACTCTGGCGGCAGGGGGTTTCGGGGAGCTGTTTTTT.

The rearrangement links TRBV2 to TRBJ1-2; maybe TRBD1 (6 bases). Germline V gene sequence: CDR1 SNHLY, CDR2 FYNNEI. The CDR3 sequence is 13 residues long. Trimming took 6 bases from V and 6 from J, leaving 14 bases between them. CDR3 amino acids: CASRFDNRDGYTF. In DNA form, the CDR3 reads TGTGCCAGCAGGTTCGATAACAGGGATGGCTACACCTTC.

The chain joins TRBV15 to TRBJ2-3; no reliable D call. CDR1 is LNHNV and CDR2 is YYDKDF in the germline V gene (reference sequence). The CDR3 consists of 16 residues. V was pared by 3 bases and J by 0 bases, with 13 bases between. In DNA form, the CDR3 reads TGTGCCACCAGCAGTTATGACTCCCCGAGCACAGATACGCAGTATTTT. This codes for CATSSYDSPSTDTQYF.

This clone was seen just once. V and J are TRBV19 and TRBJ1-1; TRBD1 matches at 10 bases. After removal of 0 bases from V and 12 bases from J, the junction contained 7 bases not matched to a gene. CDR3 length: 14 residues. Germline CDR1 reads LNHDA; CDR2 reads SQIVND (reference sequence). The CDR3 bases are TGTGCCAGTAGTATAGAGGGGACAGGGGCGAGGACTTTCTTT. Protein: CASSIEGTGARTFF.

The chain uses TRBV5-1 and TRBJ2-3; 9 nucleotides line up with TRBD1. The CDR3 is 14 residues long. The J segment lost 5 bases and the V segment lost 4 bases, leaving 5 bases of the junction unmatched. In germline, CDR1 is SGHRS, CDR2 YFSETQ. CDR3 loop: CASSLGQGRDTQYF. CDR3 DNA: TGCGCCAGCAGCCTTGGACAGGGGCGAGATACGCAGTATTTT.

The chain combines TRBV7-9 with TRBJ1-1; unclear D gene. This CDR3 region has 15 residues. Germline V gene data show CDR1 as SEHNR and CDR2 as FQNEAQ (reference sequence). Trimming pared 4 bases from V and 0 bases from J, leaving 12 bases between. This chain's CDR3 is CASSSSRDMNTEAFF. The CDR3 DNA is TGTGCCAGCAGCTCCAGTCGAGACATGAACACTGAAGCTTTCTTT.

The J gene is TRBJ2-1, the V gene TRBV9; 7 bases are a match to TRBD1. Germline-derived CDR1 and CDR2 are SGDLS and YYNGEE. The CDR3 runs to 14 residues. J lost 5 bases, V lost 4 bases, and 6 bases had no gene match. The CDR3 here is CASSLQGLHNEQFF. CDR3 sequence (DNA): TGTGCCAGCAGCCTACAGGGGCTCCACAATGAGCAGTTCTTC.

This chain connects TRBV2 to TRBJ2-1; 11 bases map to TRBD2. The CDR3 totals 16 residues. Germline V gene sequence: CDR1 SNHLY, CDR2 FYNNEI. The V segment lost 7 bases and the J segment 4 bases; nucleotides outside the gene matches: 9. The CDR3: CASNSGGTSGYNEQFF. In DNA, the CDR3 is TGTGCCAGCAACTCGGGAGGGACTAGCGGTTACAATGAGCAGTTCTTC.

The CDR3 sequence: CASRNPGGGYNSPLHF. Written as DNA, the CDR3 is TGTGCCAGCAGAAACCCAGGGGGCGGATATAATTCACCCCTCCACTTT. This chain links TRBV25-1 with TRBJ1-6, with 8 bases identical to TRBD1. CDR3 length equals 16 residues. V dropped 6 bases and J dropped 4; count of bases not matched to a gene: 8. Germline V CDR1 and CDR2: MGHDK, SYGVNS.

The chain links TRBV19 to TRBJ2-5; D is uncertain. The germline V gene has CDR1 LNHDA and CDR2 SQIVND (reference sequence). Trimming removed 6 bases from V and 1 base from J, with 9 bases in between. CDR3 length equals 13 residues. The CDR3 protein is CASSDNLQETQYF. CDR3 coding DNA: TGTGCCAGTAGCGACAACCTCCAAGAGACCCAGTACTTC.

The rearrangement links TRBV7-9 to TRBJ2-5, with unresolved D. TRBJ2-7 matches the DNA end more closely, so the J call is doubtful. The CDR3 loop spans 13 amino acids. The germline CDR1 and CDR2 sequences are SEHNR and FQNEAQ (reference sequence). This chain's CDR3 is CASSLAVTYEQYF. CDR3 DNA sequence: TGTGCCAGCAGCTTAGCAGTAACCTACGAGCAGTACTTC.

The rearrangement links TRBV27 to TRBJ2-1; 10 nucleotides line up with TRBD2. The length of the CDR3 is 14 residues. With V trimmed by 6 bases and J by 2 bases, 1 base remained unmatched. The germline V gene encodes CDR1 MNHEY and CDR2 SMNVEV (reference sequence). CDR3 DNA sequence: TGTGCCAGCAGAACTAGCGGGGCCTACAATGAGCAGTTCTTC. Translating it yields CASRTSGAYNEQFF.

Note on this clone: Given the absence of the conserved phenylalanine or tryptophan at the CDR3 end, a read error is likely. Because the CDR3's place on the DNA is in doubt, the DNA is left out and the CDR3 is given as listed by TCRdb. This rearrangement joins TRBV6-4 to TRBJ1-1. The CDR3 comprises 9 residues, both ends counted. Germline V gene lookup returns CDR1 MRHNA and CDR2 SNTAGT. Here the CDR3 reads CASSPSGGE.

The rearrangement links TRBV27 to TRBJ2-5, with 16 bases that match TRBD2. The DNA end lines up better with TRBJ2-7; the J call may be wrong. Germline V CDR1 and CDR2: MNHEY, SMNVEV (reference sequence). This CDR3 is built from 18 residues. CDR3 nucleotide sequence: TGTGCCAGCAGAGCCCTGGGACTAGCGGGAGGGCCGGTGTACGAGCAGTACTTC. It translates to CASRALGLAGGPVYEQYF.

This clone occurred a few times. The sample holds other DNA sequences that translate to the same CDR3. CDR3 bases: TGTGCCAGCAGCTTAGAGGGACTAGCGACAGATACGCAGTATTTT. Translation gives CASSLEGLATDTQYF. V usage is TRBV9 and J usage is TRBJ2-3; 10 bases map to TRBD2. The CDR3 is 15 amino acids. V dropped 4 bases and J dropped 3; count of bases not matched to a gene: 5. CDR1 is SGDLS and CDR2 is YYNGEE in the germline V gene.

A note on this clone: A read error may produce the germline difference seen at one junction end. The V gene is TRBV9, the J gene TRBJ1-1; possibly TRBD1 for D (5 bases). CDR1 and CDR2 from the germline V gene are SGDLS and YYNGEE. The CDR3 contains 14 residues. CDR3 coding DNA: TGTGCCAGCAGCGCACTAGGGGTTGGGACTGAAGTTTTCTTT. This translates into CASSALGVGTEVFF.

The genes are TRBV7-2 and TRBJ2-2; 14 nucleotides match TRBD2. Trimming took 5 bases from V and 4 from J; bases not matched to a gene: 6. The germline V gene encodes CDR1 SGHTA and CDR2 FQGNSA. The CDR3 has 17 residues. CDR3: CASSPLGLAGATGELFF. CDR3 nucleotides: TGTGCCAGCAGCCCCCTGGGACTAGCGGGAGCCACCGGGGAGCTGTTTTTT. Based on the CDR3 plus reference TRBV7-2 and TRBJ2-2, the full variable domain is GAGVSQSPSNKVTEKGKDVELRCDPISGHTALYWYRQSLGQGLEFLIYFQGNSAPDKSGLPSDRFSAERTGGSVSTLTIQRTQQEDSAVYLCASSPLGLAGATGELFFGEGSRLTVL.

The chain links TRBV7-3 to TRBJ1-1; 9 positions agree with TRBD1. V lost 4 bases to trimming and J lost 5 bases; unmatched junction nucleotides: 8. Germline-derived CDR1 and CDR2 are SGHTA and FQGTGA. The CDR3 covers 15 residues. The CDR3 here is CASSSQQGARTEAFF. As DNA, the CDR3 is TGTGCCAGCAGCTCCCAACAGGGGGCGCGGACTGAAGCTTTCTTT.

The chain uses TRBV7-3 and TRBJ2-3; 10 positions agree with TRBD2. The germline CDR1 and CDR2 sequences are SGHTA and FQGTGA. The CDR3 has 15 amino acids. V gave up 5 bases and J gave up 6 bases; unmatched junction bases: 8. CDR3 loop: CASSQAGGPGDTQYF. CDR3 coding DNA: TGTGCCAGCAGCCAAGCGGGGGGGCCGGGGGATACGCAGTATTTT.

The chain has TRBV7-9 and TRBJ1-2, with unresolved D. The germline V and J ends were trimmed by 5 bases and 0 bases, with 16 bases remaining between them. Germline-derived CDR1 and CDR2 are SEHNR and FQNEAQ (reference sequence). The CDR3 covers 16 residues. As DNA, the CDR3 is TGTGCCAGCAGCCTGCGGCTCGAGAGTTCTAACTATGGCTACACCTTC. Translated: CASSLRLESSNYGYTF. Combining the CDR3 with reference TRBV7-9 and TRBJ1-2 gives the whole variable domain DTGVSQNPRHKITKRGQNVTFRCDPISEHNRLYWYRQTLGQGPEFLTYFQNEAQLEKSRLLSDRFSAERPKGSFSTLEIQRTEQGDSAMYLCASSLRLESSNYGYTFGSGTRLTVV.

The chain recombines TRBV6-1 with TRBJ2-3, with a possible D match to TRBD2 (6 bases). This CDR3 has 15 residues. Germline assignment: CDR1 MNHNS and CDR2 SASEGT. V shed 6 bases and J shed 5 bases, with 18 bases lying between them. The DNA of the CDR3 is TGTGCCAGCAGGCGGGAAGTAGGAGTCCAAGATACGCAGTATTTT. It is translated as CASRREVGVQDTQYF.

The chain has TRBV4-3 and TRBJ2-7; the D gene is possibly TRBD2 (7 bases). Germline V gene lookup returns CDR1 LGHNA and CDR2 YSLEER. This CDR3 is built from 16 residues. The V and J ends lost 1 base and 7 bases respectively, with 20 bases between them. The CDR3 DNA follows: TGCGCCAGCAGCCAAGCCTTGAACAGGGCGGGGGAGGAGCAGTACTTC. This sequence encodes CASSQALNRAGEEQYF.

CDR3 residues: CASSPLGGGTGNTGELFF. The DNA for the CDR3 is TGTGCCAGCAGCCCCCTTGGGGGAGGGACAGGGAACACCGGGGAGCTGTTTTTT. The chain links TRBV9 to TRBJ2-2; D is perhaps TRBD1 (8 bases). This CDR3 is 18 amino acids long. Trimming removed 4 bases at V and 1 base at J, with 20 bases between. CDR1 is SGDLS, CDR2 YYNGEE, per germline.

The chain uses TRBV28 and TRBJ2-1; 9 bases are a match to TRBD1. CDR1 is MDHEN, CDR2 SYDVKM, per germline. The junction had 12 bases not matched to a gene; V was cut back by 5 bases and J by 7 bases. CDR3 length equals 16 residues. The CDR3 sequence is CASSPPGQGLGNEQFF. CDR3 bases: TGTGCCAGCAGTCCTCCGGGACAGGGTCTAGGGAATGAGCAGTTCTTC.